The 12 T cell receptor beta chains presented below share a single source sample, sequenced in a study of PD-L1 blockade in urothelial cancer. Described time point: pretreatment peripheral blood. The data were produced by immunoSEQ multiplex PCR, yet TCRdb's version contains in-frame clones alone and is incomplete. The table records 40,000 to 55,000 clones, about 88% of them present only once. Sequenced here: PBMCs, sampled around atezolizumab (anti-PD-L1) treatment. The origin of the receptors is a donor at least 40 years old with urothelial cancer.

This sequence joins TRBV7-9 and TRBJ2-2; 14 positions agree with TRBD2. This CDR3 spans 16 amino acids. Germline V gives CDR1 SEHNR, CDR2 FQNEAQ (reference sequence). The V gene end was trimmed by 7 bases and the J gene end by 5 bases; junction bases not matched to a gene: 6. The CDR3 sequence is CASTYRLAGGTGELFF. Here the CDR3 DNA reads TGTGCCAGCACCTACCGACTAGCGGGAGGGACCGGGGAGCTGTTTTTT.

The table lists this clone with a count of one. The rearrangement uses TRBV30 and TRBJ2-4; the match to TRBD2 covers 7 bases. V gave up 5 bases and J gave up 9 bases; unmatched junction bases: 4. Germline V CDR1 and CDR2: GTSNPN, SVGIG (reference sequence). The CDR3 covers 11 residues. This CDR3 is CAWGAGVIQYF. Here the CDR3 DNA reads TGTGCCTGGGGGGCGGGGGTCATTCAGTACTTC. Supplemented by reference TRBV30 and TRBJ2-4, the full variable domain reads SQTIHQWPATLVQPVGSPLSLECTVEGTSNPNLYWYRQAAGRGLQLLFYSVGIGQISSEVPQNLSASRPQDRQFILSSKKLLLSDSGFYLCAWGAGVIQYFGAGTRLSVL.

The chain uses TRBV25-1 and TRBJ1-2; 7 positions match TRBD1. Per germline, CDR1 MGHDK and CDR2 SYGVNS. The V and J ends lost 4 bases and 4 bases, in that order; junction bases with no gene match: 6. The CDR3 loop spans 14 amino acids. The CDR3 bases are TGTGCCAGCAGTGGGAGGGGGCGCGTCTATGGCTACACCTTC. It translates to CASSGRGRVYGYTF.

The chain carries TRBV19 and TRBJ1-2; TRBD1 matches 9 bases. The CDR3 is 17 amino acids. The germline V gene encodes CDR1 LNHDA and CDR2 SQIVND (reference sequence). V was pared by 7 bases and J by 2 bases, with 14 bases of the junction left unmatched. The CDR3 DNA reads TGTGCCAGTAAGTTATATGGCGGGACAGGGCCAAACTATGGCTACACCTTC. This encodes CASKLYGGTGPNYGYTF. The full variable domain, completed using reference TRBV19 and TRBJ1-2, is DGGITQSPKYLFRKEGQNVTLSCEQNLNHDAMYWYRQDPGQGLRLIYYSQIVNDFQKGDIAEGYSVSREKKESFPLTVTSAQKNPTAFYLCASKLYGGTGPNYGYTFGSGTRLTVV.

The chain combines TRBV7-2 with TRBJ1-5; perhaps TRBD1 as D (6 bases). Trimming took off 1 base at V and 6 bases at J, with 16 bases between the two ends. The CDR3 is 16 amino acids. Germline V lookup: CDR1 SGHTA, CDR2 FQGNSA. CDR3 region: CASSLGRVRGAQPQHF. The CDR3 DNA follows: TGTGCCAGCAGCTTAGGGCGGGTCCGGGGGGCTCAGCCCCAGCATTTT.

The chain uses TRBV9 and TRBJ2-1; no clear D gene. CDR1 SGDLS and CDR2 YYNGEE come from the germline V gene. Trimming shortened V by 3 bases and J by 0 bases, and 10 bases separated the two germline ends. This CDR3 has 15 residues. The CDR3 DNA follows: TGTGCCAGCAGCGGTACCCCGAGCTCCTACAATGAGCAGTTCTTC. This encodes CASSGTPSSYNEQFF.

V is TRBV19 and J is TRBJ2-5, with TRBD2 matching 8 bases. The V gene end was trimmed by 5 bases and the J gene end by 5 bases; junction bases not matched to a gene: 10. This CDR3 has 15 residues. In germline, CDR1 is LNHDA, CDR2 SQIVND (reference sequence). The CDR3 bases are TGTGCCAGTAGTCCGGGAGGGCCCCCGGGGGAGACCCAGTACTTC. It specifies CASSPGGPPGETQYF.

By share, this clone counts as medium-sized. The chain carries TRBV6-1 and TRBJ2-7; TRBD2 aligns across 12 bases. The CDR3 has 16 residues. Germline trimming cut 2 bases from V and 2 bases from J; bases unmatched to any gene: 4. Germline CDR1 reads MNHNS; CDR2 reads SASEGT. In nucleotides, the CDR3 is TGTGCCAGCAGTGAAAGCGCTAGCGGGAGGGCCTACGAGCAGTACTTC. It encodes CASSESASGRAYEQYF.

This clone came up once. This chain links TRBV21-1 with TRBJ2-7; whether TRBD1, the table's D call, matches the DNA was not checked. TRBV21-1 is given as a pseudogene. The CDR3 runs to 18 residues. The CDR3 region has the DNA TGTGCCAGCAGCAAAGAGGGGGTGAACAGGGAGTCGGCCTACGAGCAGTACTTC. This gives the protein CASSKEGVNRESAYEQYF.

This clone was found a few times. The chain joins TRBV4-1 to TRBJ2-7; 11 bases line up with TRBD1. The V gene end was trimmed by 4 bases and the J gene end by 4 bases; junction bases not matched to a gene: 3. The V gene's germline CDR1 is MGHRA and CDR2 YSYEKL. The CDR3 is made up of 14 amino acids. Here the CDR3 reads CASSLRDRGYEQYF. CDR3 bases: TGCGCCAGCAGCCTCCGGGACAGGGGGTACGAGCAGTACTTC.

V is TRBV7-9 and J is TRBJ1-1, with 9 positions matching TRBD1. Germline loops: CDR1 SEHNR, CDR2 FQNEAQ (reference sequence). J gave up 4 bases and V 5 bases, and 2 bases lay outside the gene matches. The CDR3 loop spans 13 amino acids. The CDR3 is CASSRQGGTEAFF. In DNA, the CDR3 is TGTGCCAGCAGCCGACAGGGGGGCACTGAAGCTTTCTTT.

The rearrangement joins TRBV9 to TRBJ1-3; TRBD1 agrees at 7 bases. The CDR3 extends over 15 amino acids. Losses at the gene ends were 3 bases for V and 1 base for J; bases not matched to a gene: 4. Germline V gene data show CDR1 as SGDLS and CDR2 as YYNGEE. The CDR3 DNA sequence: TGTGCCAGCAGCGGACAGGGAGGTTCTGGAAACACCATATATTTT. It encodes CASSGQGGSGNTIYF.